The 20 T cell receptor beta chains reported below all come from one sample, sequenced in a study of T cell changes during pregnancy in multiple sclerosis. Measured with immunoSEQ multiplex PCR; TCRdb has only the in-frame clones, and not every one. The sample yields about 77,000 clones, about 93% seen once. Sample: peripheral blood, taken after pregnancy. The receptors here all came from a female donor in good health, enrolled as a control in a pregnancy study.

The rearrangement links TRBV19 to TRBJ2-2; tentative D call: TRBD1 (5 bases). This CDR3 region has 14 residues. Germline lookup yields CDR1 LNHDA and CDR2 SQIVND (reference sequence). V was clipped by 5 bases and J by 0 bases, with 7 bases between them. The CDR3 DNA reads TGTGCCAGTAGTCAGGGTCCGAACACCGGGGAGCTGTTTTTT. Protein: CASSQGPNTGELFF.

The rearrangement joins TRBV7-9 to TRBJ1-2; TRBD1 agrees at 7 bases. V lost 5 bases, J lost 12 bases, and 6 bases stayed unmatched. The CDR3 is 11 amino acids. Per germline, CDR1 SEHNR and CDR2 FQNEAQ (reference sequence). CDR3 sequence reads: CASSRLTGHTF. The CDR3 nucleotides read TGTGCCAGCAGCCGATTGACAGGGCACACCTTC.

The chain joins TRBV5-5 to TRBJ2-3; 7 positions match TRBD2. This CDR3 is built from 17 residues. V dropped 0 bases and J dropped 6; count of bases not matched to a gene: 13. In germline, CDR1 is SGHKS, CDR2 YYEKEE (reference sequence). The CDR3 loop reads CASSLVLWASGADTQYF. The DNA for the CDR3 is TGTGCCAGCAGCTTGGTCCTTTGGGCTAGCGGAGCGGATACGCAGTATTTT.

This clone was found a few times. The genes are TRBV2 and TRBJ1-1; D unclear. This CDR3 is built from 13 residues. The V end lost 4 bases, the J end lost 4 bases, and 10 bases lay between the germline ends. In germline, CDR1 is SNHLY, CDR2 FYNNEI. CDR3 bases: TGTGCCAGCAGTGCCCAGTTGGTCACTGAAGCTTTCTTT. Its protein is CASSAQLVTEAFF.

This clone has only a few counts. The chain employs TRBV7-2 and TRBJ1-1; D may be TRBD1 (5 bases). There are 13 residues in the CDR3. CDR1 is SGHTA and CDR2 is FQGNSA in the germline V gene. The V gene lost 5 bases and the J gene lost 9 bases, with 16 bases spanning the gap. CDR3 coding DNA: TGTGCCAGCAGCACAACGCCGGGACTGAAAGCTTTCTTT. This translates into CASSTTPGLKAFF. Together with reference TRBV7-2 and TRBJ1-1, the CDR3 gives the full variable domain: GAGVSQSPSNKVTEKGKDVELRCDPISGHTALYWYRQSLGQGLEFLIYFQGNSAPDKSGLPSDRFSAERTGGSVSTLTIQRTQQEDSAVYLCASSTTPGLKAFFGQGTRLTVV.

The chain links TRBV7-3 to TRBJ2-7, with 9 nucleotides matching TRBD2. The CDR3 has 14 amino acids. J was trimmed by 10 bases and V by 0 bases; bases with no gene match: 7. Germline V CDR1 and CDR2: SGHTA, FQGTGA. The CDR3 here is CASSLTATSGEQYF. CDR3 coding DNA: TGTGCCAGCAGCTTAACAGCGACTAGCGGTGAACAGTACTTC.

The chain employs TRBV9 and TRBJ2-2; 10 nucleotides align to TRBD1. Germline V gene data show CDR1 as SGDLS and CDR2 as YYNGEE. The length of the CDR3 is 15 residues. With 0 bases clipped from V and 5 bases from J, the junction kept 1 base outside the gene matches. The CDR3 DNA reads TGTGCCAGCAGCGTAGGGGACAGGGGAACCGGGGAGCTGTTTTTT. It encodes CASSVGDRGTGELFF.

The table lists this clone with a count of one. The chain combines TRBV4-2 with TRBJ1-6, with D possibly TRBD1 on 5 matching bases. The CDR3 is 14 residues long. Germline V lookup: CDR1 LGHNA, CDR2 YNFKEQ. V gave up 3 bases and J gave up 11 bases, with 14 bases separating them. The DNA for the CDR3 is TGTGCCAGCAGCCAGAGATCCAGGGAGGCACCCCTCCACTTT. Translated: CASSQRSREAPLHF.

In its sample, this clone was seen once. The V gene is TRBV10-3, the J gene TRBJ2-6; D may be TRBD2 (5 bases). CDR3 length: 18 amino acids. The ends were cut back, 0 bases at V and 1 base at J, with 13 bases in the middle. The germline CDR1 and CDR2 sequences are ENHRY and SYGVKD. This chain's CDR3 is CAISESLAAISGANVLTF. The CDR3 DNA follows: TGTGCCATCAGTGAGTCGCTAGCAGCGATATCTGGGGCCAACGTCCTGACTTTC.

The gene calls are TRBV15 and TRBJ2-1; D perhaps matches TRBD2 (6 bases). Germline V gives CDR1 LNHNV, CDR2 YYDKDF (reference sequence). Trimming left V 1 base short and J 8 bases short, with 15 bases between. This CDR3 region has 15 residues. CDR3 nucleotide sequence: TGTGCCACCAGCAGAGTCCCGGGACTTTCCGATGAGCAGTTCTTC. Its translation: CATSRVPGLSDEQFF.

The chain combines TRBV6-6 with TRBJ1-5; 7 bases agree with TRBD1. The CDR3 totals 16 residues. CDR1 and CDR2 from the germline V gene are MNHNY and SVGAGI (reference sequence). The V segment lost 5 bases and the J segment 2 bases; nucleotides outside the gene matches: 9. CDR3 protein: CASSHRQGPGNQPQHF. In nucleotides, the CDR3 is TGTGCCAGCAGTCACCGACAGGGCCCAGGCAATCAGCCCCAGCATTTT.

The chain links TRBV19 to TRBJ1-5; no definite D call. This CDR3 is 15 amino acids long. The V end was cut by 5 bases, the J end by 6 bases, with 17 bases between. Germline CDR1 reads LNHDA; CDR2 reads SQIVND (reference sequence). CDR3 residues: CASSPRTVGGQPQHF. DNA of the CDR3: TGTGCCAGTAGTCCCCGGACTGTAGGAGGTCAGCCCCAGCATTTT.

The J gene is TRBJ2-7, the V gene TRBV19, with TRBD2 matching 13 bases. From germline, CDR1 is LNHDA and CDR2 SQIVND (reference sequence). Trimming removed 5 bases from V and 2 bases from J; junction bases left unmatched: 3. The CDR3 consists of 15 residues. The CDR3 DNA follows: TGTGCCAGTAGTGTCGGGACTAGCGGGACCTACGAGCAGTACTTC. This gives the protein CASSVGTSGTYEQYF.

The genes are TRBV5-4 and TRBJ1-1, with D hard to call. Germline-derived CDR1 and CDR2 are SGHNT and YYREEE (reference sequence). The CDR3 contains 15 residues. V was shortened by 0 bases and J by 1 base, with 10 bases between the two germline ends. This chain's CDR3 is CASSLESSPNTEAFF. CDR3 nucleotide sequence: TGTGCCAGCAGCTTGGAGAGTTCGCCGAACACTGAAGCTTTCTTT.

J is TRBJ2-5 and V is TRBV7-9, with 7 bases aligning to TRBD1. The CDR3 runs to 17 residues. Trimming took 1 base from V and 2 from J; bases not matched to a gene: 10. Germline V gene lookup returns CDR1 SEHNR and CDR2 FQNEAQ (reference sequence). CDR3 sequence: CASSLGSGGGFQETQYF. As DNA, the CDR3 is TGTGCCAGCAGCTTAGGCTCAGGGGGTGGATTTCAAGAGACCCAGTACTTC.

The genes are TRBV6-5 and TRBJ2-2, with TRBD2 matching 10 bases. Losses at the gene ends were 9 bases for V and 2 bases for J; bases not matched to a gene: 3. The CDR3 totals 14 residues. CDR1 and CDR2 (germline): MNHEY, SVGAGI. CDR3 sequence reads: CASKLAGNTGELFF. CDR3 DNA sequence: TGTGCCAGTAAACTAGCGGGAAACACCGGGGAGCTGTTTTTT.

The chain uses TRBV9 and TRBJ2-7, with a weak D call TRBD2 (6 bases). There are 14 residues in the CDR3. Germline CDR1 reads SGDLS; CDR2 reads YYNGEE. Between the trimmed V and J ends, which lost 0 bases and 2 bases, there was a span of 9 bases. For the CDR3, the DNA is TGTGCCAGCAGCGTAGGGACGGGAGCCTACGAGCAGTACTTC. It encodes CASSVGTGAYEQYF.

V is TRBV5-6 and J is TRBJ2-3; 7 bases align to TRBD2. The CDR3 has 15 residues. Trimming at V came to 4 bases and at J to 8 bases, leaving 13 bases not matched to a gene. CDR1 is SGHDT and CDR2 is YYEEEE in the germline V gene. This CDR3 is CASSRPFLGGVTQYF. CDR3 DNA sequence: TGTGCCAGCAGCCGACCTTTCTTGGGGGGGGTTACGCAGTATTTT.

The chain combines TRBV7-2 with TRBJ2-5, with TRBD2 matching 7 bases. Germline V gene sequence: CDR1 SGHTA, CDR2 FQGNSA. The CDR3 totals 12 residues. V trimming: 3 bases; J trimming: 7 bases; junction bases outside the gene matches: 2. The CDR3 DNA reads as TGTGCCAGCAGCTTTTGGGGGGGGACCCAGTACTTC. Amino acid sequence: CASSFWGGTQYF. Based on the CDR3 plus reference TRBV7-2 and TRBJ2-5, the full variable domain is GAGVSQSPSNKVTEKGKDVELRCDPISGHTALYWYRQSLGQGLEFLIYFQGNSAPDKSGLPSDRFSAERTGGSVSTLTIQRTQQEDSAVYLCASSFWGGTQYFGPGTRLLVL.

The chain is built from TRBV5-1 and TRBJ1-5; D perhaps matches TRBD1 (5 bases). The CDR3 runs to 14 residues. Trimming removed 4 bases from V and 3 bases from J, with 11 bases in between. Per the germline V gene, CDR1 is SGHRS and CDR2 is YFSETQ. The CDR3 nucleotides read TGCGCCAGCAGCGTGGCGGGGGTCAATCAGCCCCAGCATTTT. The encoded protein is CASSVAGVNQPQHF.